One and the same sample provided the 23 T cell receptor beta chains below, sequenced in a study of T cell changes during pregnancy in multiple sclerosis. The data were produced by immunoSEQ multiplex PCR, yet TCRdb's version contains in-frame clones alone and is incomplete. This sample has about 35,000 clones, with 80% to 95% found just once. The sample here was CD4+ T cells from peripheral blood mononuclear cells, taken in the third trimester of pregnancy. These receptors originate from a female donor in good health, enrolled as a control in a pregnancy study.

The chain recombines TRBV4-2 with TRBJ1-4, with 9 bases that match TRBD1. CDR1 and CDR2 from the germline V gene are LGHNA and YNFKEQ. The length of the CDR3 is 15 residues. Germline trimming cut 4 bases from V and 8 bases from J; bases unmatched to any gene: 8. The CDR3 here is CASSPGQGTFEKLFF. The CDR3, as DNA: TGTGCCAGCAGCCCTGGACAGGGGACGTTCGAAAAACTGTTTTTT.

This clone has a handful of counts. V usage is TRBV7-2 and J usage is TRBJ1-1; D gene ambiguous. The germline V gene encodes CDR1 SGHTA and CDR2 FQGNSA. With 2 bases removed from V and 7 bases from J, the gap between germline ends came to 11 bases. This CDR3 comprises 13 residues. The CDR3 loop reads CASSLWGGIEAFF. In nucleotides, the CDR3 is TGTGCCAGCAGCTTATGGGGAGGGATTGAAGCTTTCTTT. Full variable domain (missing parts from reference TRBV7-2 and TRBJ1-1): GAGVSQSPSNKVTEKGKDVELRCDPISGHTALYWYRQSLGQGLEFLIYFQGNSAPDKSGLPSDRFSAERTGGSVSTLTIQRTQQEDSAVYLCASSLWGGIEAFFGQGTRLTVV.

The rearrangement uses TRBV3-2 and TRBJ2-1; TRBD2, the table's D call, was not compared with the DNA. TRBV3-2 is recorded as a pseudogene. This CDR3 has 9 amino acids. CDR3: CASEGEQFF. In DNA form, the CDR3 reads TGTGCCAGCGAGGGTGAGCAGTTCTTC.

The rearrangement links TRBV28 to TRBJ1-2; D may be TRBD1 (6 bases). The V end lost 8 bases, the J end lost 2 bases, and 12 bases lay between the germline ends. There are 13 residues in the CDR3. The germline gives CDR1 MDHEN, CDR2 SYDVKM. The CDR3, as DNA: TGTGCCAGCCAAGACGGGACAAACTATGGCTACACCTTC. As protein: CASQDGTNYGYTF.

This chain joins TRBV7-2 and TRBJ1-1, with a possible D match to TRBD1 (6 bases). The CDR3 extends over 13 amino acids. V shed 5 bases and J shed 3 bases, with 10 bases lying between them. CDR1 is SGHTA and CDR2 is FQGNSA in the germline V gene. In nucleotides, the CDR3 is TGTGCCAGCAGCATACAGGGATACACTGAAGCTTTCTTT. It is translated as CASSIQGYTEAFF.

The CDR3 region is CATGQGGRYEQYF. In DNA, the CDR3 is TGTGCCACCGGACAGGGTGGCCGCTACGAGCAGTACTTC. The chain combines TRBV6-5 with TRBJ2-7, with 8 nucleotides matching TRBD1. CDR3 size: 13 residues. Looked up from germline, CDR1 is MNHEY and CDR2 is SVGAGI. The J segment lost 3 bases and the V segment lost 10 bases, leaving 8 bases of the junction unmatched.

Written as DNA, the CDR3 is TGCAGCGCCCGCCCCGGGAGCACAGATACGCAGTATTTT. This gives the protein CSARPGSTDTQYF. J is TRBJ2-3 and V is TRBV29-1, with unresolved D. The CDR3 has 13 amino acids. V was trimmed by 7 bases and J by 0 bases, leaving 11 bases between them. Germline CDR1 SQVTM, CDR2 ANQGSEA.

The V call is TRBV9, the J call TRBJ2-3, with D maybe TRBD2 (5 bases). Germline CDR1 reads SGDLS; CDR2 reads YYNGEE. The CDR3 sequence is 13 residues long. The V end lost 3 bases, the J end lost 0 bases, and 5 bases lay between the germline ends. The CDR3 reads CASSAGSTDTQYF. In DNA, the CDR3 is TGTGCCAGCAGCGCGGGGAGCACAGATACGCAGTATTTT.

This clone was recorded a few times. The rearrangement links TRBV5-1 to TRBJ2-2, with 7 bases matching TRBD1. This CDR3 comprises 14 residues. The germline CDR1 and CDR2 sequences are SGHRS and YFSETQ. With V trimmed by 5 bases and J by 1 base, 2 bases remained unmatched. Here the CDR3 DNA reads TGCGCCAGCAGAGGGGGCATGAACACCGGGGAGCTGTTTTTT. It encodes CASRGGMNTGELFF.

The gene calls are TRBV6-6 and TRBJ1-1, with unresolved D. Trimming removed 2 bases from V and 3 bases from J, with 13 bases in between. Germline CDR1 MNHNY, CDR2 SVGAGI (reference sequence). The CDR3 is 15 residues long. The CDR3 sequence: CASSYPGGRDTEAFF. CDR3 coding DNA: TGTGCCAGCAGTTACCCAGGAGGGAGGGACACTGAAGCTTTCTTT.

CDR3 DNA sequence: TGTGCCAGCAGCACCCGGGGGGGCGCAGAGACCCAGTACTTC. Translated, it gives CASSTRGGAETQYF. The rearrangement uses TRBV7-2 and TRBJ2-5; 8 bases agree with TRBD2. This CDR3 has 14 residues. Germline V gene sequence: CDR1 SGHTA, CDR2 FQGNSA. Trimming cost V 5 bases and J 4 bases; bases outside gene matches: 6.

The chain uses TRBV7-8 and TRBJ2-7; D perhaps matches TRBD1 (6 bases). This CDR3 contains 15 residues. Germline-derived CDR1 and CDR2 are SGHVS and FQNEAQ. Trimming shortened V by 0 bases and J by 7 bases, and 16 bases separated the two germline ends. Here the CDR3 reads CASSLARTVLGEQYF. The CDR3 coding sequence is TGTGCCAGCAGCTTAGCCCGGACAGTCCTAGGGGAGCAGTACTTC.

V is TRBV5-1 and J is TRBJ2-7, with 8 bases that match TRBD2. The CDR3 loop spans 15 amino acids. In germline, CDR1 is SGHRS, CDR2 YFSETQ. V gave up 0 bases and J gave up 0 bases; unmatched junction bases: 2. CDR3 coding DNA: TGCGCCAGCAGCTTGGGACTAGCGCACTCCTACGAGCAGTACTTC. Encoded protein: CASSLGLAHSYEQYF. Combining the CDR3 with reference TRBV5-1 and TRBJ2-7 gives the whole variable domain KAGVTQTPRYLIKTRGQQVTLSCSPISGHRSVSWYQQTPGQGLQFLFEYFSETQRNKGNFPGRFSGRQFSNSRSEMNVSTLELGDSALYLCASSLGLAHSYEQYFGPGTRLTVT.

The chain combines TRBV6-4 with TRBJ2-5, with D tentatively TRBD1 (5 bases). The V gene lost 2 bases and the J gene lost 1 base, with 23 bases spanning the gap. The germline CDR1 and CDR2 sequences are MRHNA and SNTAGT. The CDR3 contains 19 residues. CDR3 coding DNA: TGTGCCAGCAGTGACCCGATCGGCGGACACAGGCCAGCCCAAGAGACCCAGTACTTC. Encoded protein: CASSDPIGGHRPAQETQYF.

The CDR3 loop is CASSPRVPNTGELFF. For the CDR3, the DNA is TGTGCCAGCAGCCCTCGGGTCCCGAACACCGGGGAGCTGTTTTTT. The chain has TRBV7-9 and TRBJ2-2; D not certain. V lost 5 bases and J lost 0, with 10 bases in between. Looked up from germline, CDR1 is SEHNR and CDR2 is FQNEAQ (reference sequence). The CDR3 covers 15 residues.

The rearrangement links TRBV4-1 to TRBJ2-3, with D possibly being TRBD1 (6 bases). CDR1 and CDR2 from the germline V gene are MGHRA and YSYEKL. The CDR3 contains 17 residues. The V end lost 3 bases, the J end lost 0 bases, and 16 bases lay between the germline ends. The CDR3 coding sequence is TGCGCCAGCAGCCAGCAAGGGGGTCCAGTGAGCACAGATACGCAGTATTTT. Protein: CASSQQGGPVSTDTQYF.

The rearrangement uses TRBV9 and TRBJ2-2; 7 positions match TRBD1. The length of the CDR3 is 15 residues. Germline loops: CDR1 SGDLS, CDR2 YYNGEE. V was pared by 4 bases and J by 3 bases, with 6 bases of the junction left unmatched. As DNA, the CDR3 is TGTGCCAGCAGCCCCAGACAGGGCGACACCGGGGAGCTGTTTTTT. Translating it yields CASSPRQGDTGELFF.

This clone was found a few times. V and J are TRBV7-9 and TRBJ1-6, with D hard to call. The length of the CDR3 is 12 residues. Germline loops: CDR1 SEHNR, CDR2 FQNEAQ (reference sequence). The ends were cut back, 3 bases at V and 12 bases at J, with 9 bases in the middle. The CDR3, as DNA: TGTGCCAGCAGCTTGCGGGGTCTACCCCTCCACTTT. It codes for CASSLRGLPLHF.

This rearrangement joins TRBV15 to TRBJ2-1; 10 nucleotides line up with TRBD1. This CDR3 region has 16 residues. Trimming cost V 5 bases and J 4 bases; bases outside gene matches: 8. CDR1 is LNHNV, CDR2 YYDKDF, per germline (reference sequence). The CDR3 coding sequence is TGTGCCACCAGCCGGGGGGGGACAGGGGTGTACAATGAGCAGTTCTTC. This gives the protein CATSRGGTGVYNEQFF.

The chain links TRBV12-5 to TRBJ2-1, with D unclear. This CDR3 region has 13 residues. Per the germline V gene, CDR1 is LGHNT and CDR2 is FRNRAP. V was pared by 0 bases and J by 7 bases, with 7 bases between. The CDR3 sequence is CASGLVRTNEQFF. As DNA, the CDR3 is TGTGCTAGTGGTTTGGTAAGAACAAATGAGCAGTTCTTC. Full variable domain (outside the CDR3, taken from reference TRBV12-5 and TRBJ2-1): DARVTQTPRHKVTEMGQEVTMRCQPILGHNTVFWYRQTMMQGLELLAYFRNRAPLDDSGMPKDRFSAEMPDATLATLKIQPSEPRDSAVYFCASGLVRTNEQFFGPGTRLTVL.

This sequence joins TRBV30 and TRBJ2-1; 7 positions agree with TRBD1. V lost 4 bases and J lost 3; bases outside the gene matches: 6. Germline V gene lookup returns CDR1 GTSNPN and CDR2 SVGIG (reference sequence). CDR3 size: 14 residues. The DNA for the CDR3 is TGTGCCTGGACCGTGGGGACAGACTACAATGAGCAGTTCTTC. Translating it yields CAWTVGTDYNEQFF. The full variable domain, its missing parts supplied by reference TRBV30 and TRBJ2-1, is SQTIHQWPATLVQPVGSPLSLECTVEGTSNPNLYWYRQAAGRGLQLLFYSVGIGQISSEVPQNLSASRPQDRQFILSSKKLLLSDSGFYLCAWTVGTDYNEQFFGPGTRLTVL.

This chain links TRBV5-5 with TRBJ2-7; D gene uncertain. Germline V gene sequence: CDR1 SGHKS, CDR2 YYEKEE (reference sequence). V lost 0 bases and J 1 base, leaving 11 bases between the germline ends. This CDR3 comprises 15 residues. CDR3 bases: TGTGCCAGCAGCTTGGGGCCCCTCGGGTCCTACGAGCAGTACTTC. This codes for CASSLGPLGSYEQYF. Full variable domain (remainder filled in from reference TRBV5-5 and TRBJ2-7): DAGVTQSPTHLIKTRGQQVTLRCSPISGHKSVSWYQQVLGQGPQFIFQYYEKEERGRGNFPDRFSARQFPNYSSELNVNALLLGDSALYLCASSLGPLGSYEQYFGPGTRLTVT.

The V gene is TRBV4-1, the J gene TRBJ2-1, with a tentative D call TRBD1 (6 bases). The germline V gene encodes CDR1 MGHRA and CDR2 YSYEKL. The CDR3 is made up of 18 amino acids. V was clipped by 2 bases and J by 0 bases, with 17 bases between them. The CDR3 is CASSQNPPGTSSYNEQFF. CDR3 sequence (DNA): TGCGCCAGCAGCCAAAACCCCCCCGGGACAAGCTCCTACAATGAGCAGTTCTTC.